These T cell receptor beta chains were read from a single sample in a study of T cells in Graves' hyperthyroidism and ophthalmopathy. TCRdb reanalysed the multiplex PCR reads using MiXCR and keeps one entry per CDR3 protein. The sample includes around 350,000 distinct CDR3 sequences, 15% of them seen just once. The specimen sequenced was blood. The source of these receptors is a woman in her sixties with Graves' ophthalmopathy. Each CDR3 is given with its conserved first and last residue. A D gene is named only where the DNA matches it firmly. The size of a clone is reported for some rows only, either as once, few or many, or as a class for expanded clones.

CDR3aa | CDR3nt | d_gene | v_gene | abundance | j_gene
CASSFELRSTNQPQHF | TGTGCCAGCAGTTTCGAACTGCGATCGACTAATCAGCCCCAGCATTTT | . | TRBV27 | many | TRBJ1-5
CASSEGLRTEAFF | TGTGCCAGCAGTGAAGGACTGAGGACTGAAGCTTTCTTT | . | TRBV2 | many | TRBJ1-1
CASNPGTGEGNQPQHF | TGTGCCAGCAATCCCGGGACAGGGGAGGGCAATCAGCCCCAGCATTTT | TRBD1 | TRBV2 | many | TRBJ1-5
CASSQREAGEQFF | TGTGCCAGCAGTCAGCGGGAGGCTGGTGAGCAGTTCTTC | TRBD2 | TRBV7-9 | many | TRBJ2-1
CASSLGTSGEGYNEQFF | TGTGCCAGCAGCCTAGGGACTAGCGGGGAAGGCTACAATGAGCAGTTCTTC | TRBD2 | TRBV7-3 | many | TRBJ2-1
CASKGAGGLTDTQYF | TGCGCCAGCAAGGGGGCGGGAGGACTCACAGATACGCAGTATTTT | . | TRBV5-1 | . | TRBJ2-3
CATSIGRQNNEQFF | TGTGCCACCAGCATTGGTCGGCAGAACAATGAGCAGTTCTTC | . | TRBV15 | few | TRBJ2-1
CASSSLGAGGLDNEQFF | TGTGCCAGCAGCTCCCTCGGTGCGGGAGGGTTGGACAATGAGCAGTTCTTC | TRBD2 | TRBV7-9 | . | TRBJ2-1
CASSSGLAGPTDTQYF | TGTGCCAGCAGCTCGGGACTAGCGGGACCCACAGATACGCAGTATTTT | TRBD2 | TRBV7-2 | . | TRBJ2-3
CSARGAGGNPYEQYF | TGCAGTGCTAGAGGCGCGGGAGGAAATCCCTACGAGCAGTACTTC | TRBD2 | TRBV20-1 | few | TRBJ2-7
CASSQGTTQETQYF | TGTGCCAGCAGCCAAGGGACTACCCAAGAGACCCAGTACTTC | . | TRBV3-1 | many | TRBJ2-5
CASTGRETQYF | TGTGCCAGTACAGGGAGGGAGACCCAGTACTTC | . | TRBV7-9 | many | TRBJ2-5
CATSATGRTSQATQYF | TGTGCCACCAGTGCAACCGGACGGACCTCGCAAGCGACCCAGTACTTC | . | TRBV24-1 | many | TRBJ2-5
CASSLTHSLGQYF | TGTGCCAGCAGTTTAACTCATTCGCTGGGGCAGTACTTC | . | TRBV27 | . | TRBJ2-7
CSVAQGDVVTQYF | TGCAGCGTTGCACAGGGAGATGTAGTGACCCAGTACTTC | . | TRBV29-1 | many | TRBJ2-5
CASSQEGTYSGNTIYF | TGCGCCAGCAGCCAAGAGGGCACTTACTCTGGAAACACCATATATTTT | . | TRBV4-1 | . | TRBJ1-3
CASSLGTGLSTGELFF | TGCGCCAGCAGCTTGGGGACAGGGTTGAGCACCGGGGAGCTGTTTTTT | TRBD1 | TRBV5-1 | . | TRBJ2-2
CASSIAGGQETQYF | TGTGCCAGCAGCATAGCGGGAGGACAAGAGACCCAGTACTTC | TRBD2 | TRBV7-9 | many | TRBJ2-5
CASSPIRTRDSVREKLFF | TGCGCCAGCAGCCCGATCCGTACGAGGGACAGTGTCCGGGAAAAACTGTTTTTT | TRBD1 | TRBV4-1 | . | TRBJ1-4
CAITLTGEDYGYTF | TGTGCCATCACCTTGACAGGGGAGGACTATGGCTACACCTTC | TRBD1 | TRBV10-3 | many | TRBJ1-2
CASSWDMLAGELFF | TGTGCCAGCAGCTGGGATATGCTGGCCGGGGAGCTGTTTTTT | . | TRBV7-9 | . | TRBJ2-2
CASTLANNEQFF | TGTGCCAGCACGCTCGCCAACAATGAGCAGTTCTTC | . | TRBV2 | many | TRBJ2-1
CASSPWRGPGENEQFF | TGTGCCAGCAGCCCTTGGAGGGGGCCCGGAGAAAATGAGCAGTTCTTC | . | TRBV11-3 | many | TRBJ2-1
CASRTRVRGTQYF | TGTGCCAGCAGGACCCGGGTGAGGGGGACCCAGTACTTC | . | TRBV28 | many | TRBJ2-5
CASSQGRGTNEKLFF | TGCGCCAGCAGCCAAGGAAGGGGAACTAATGAAAAACTGTTTTTT | . | TRBV4-1 | . | TRBJ1-4
CSARGVLAGYEQYF | TGCAGTGCTAGAGGTGTACTAGCGGGGTACGAGCAGTACTTC | TRBD2 | TRBV20-1 | many | TRBJ2-7
CASSQLSDGREQYF | TGTGCCAGCTCGCAGCTTTCGGACGGGCGCGAGCAGTACTTC | . | TRBV18 | many | TRBJ2-7
CASSFGTGNYGYTF | TGTGCCAGCAGTTTCGGGACAGGAAACTATGGCTACACCTTC | TRBD1 | TRBV27 | many | TRBJ1-2
CASSFRLLETQYF | TGTGCCAGCAGTTTCAGGTTATTGGAGACCCAGTACTTC | . | TRBV27 | many | TRBJ2-5
CASSLDWNTGELFF | TGCGCCAGCAGTTTGGACTGGAACACCGGGGAGCTGTTTTTT | . | TRBV7-9 | many | TRBJ2-2
CASSLASGQETQYF | TGTGCCAGCAGCCTTGCTAGCGGCCAAGAGACCCAGTACTTC | TRBD2 | TRBV7-9 | many | TRBJ2-5
CASSLEPSGRNEQYF | TGTGCCAGCAGTTTGGAGCCTAGCGGGAGAAATGAGCAGTACTTC | TRBD2 | TRBV28 | . | TRBJ2-7
CASSPGQGSTGELFF | TGTGCCAGCAGCCCGGGACAGGGGTCAACCGGGGAGCTGTTTTTT | TRBD1 | TRBV6-1 | few | TRBJ2-2
CASSQYGTAYSYEQYF | TGTGCCAGCAGCCAATACGGGACAGCCTACTCCTACGAGCAGTACTTC | TRBD1 | TRBV13 | . | TRBJ2-7
CASTSGEGKNEQFF | TGTGCCAGCACCAGCGGGGAGGGTAAAAATGAGCAGTTCTTC | TRBD2 | TRBV12-3/TRBV12-4 | . | TRBJ2-1
CASSLISHSLGDGYTF | TGTGCCAGCAGTTTAATATCCCACAGTTTGGGAGATGGCTACACCTTC | . | TRBV28 | few | TRBJ1-2
CSAQVRREGGNEQFF | TGCAGTGCCCAAGTCCGGCGGGAGGGTGGGAATGAGCAGTTCTTC | TRBD2 | TRBV20-1 | few | TRBJ2-1
CASSLLGALEQYF | TGTGCCAGCAGTTTATTAGGCGCCCTCGAGCAGTACTTC | . | TRBV28 | . | TRBJ2-7
CASSVDGVNTEAFF | TGTGCCAGCAGCGTAGATGGAGTGAACACTGAAGCTTTCTTT | . | TRBV9 | . | TRBJ1-1
CASSYAPSIAKNIQYF | TGTGCCAGCAGTTACGCCCCGTCCATAGCCAAAAACATTCAGTACTTC | . | TRBV6-5 | few | TRBJ2-4
CASSYGGRATDTQYF | TGTGCCAGCAGTTACGGCGGGAGGGCCACAGATACGCAGTATTTT | TRBD2 | TRBV6-5 | many | TRBJ2-3
CASRQGGTTSEQYF | TGTGCCAGCAGGCAGGGGGGTACTACGAGCGAGCAGTACTTC | . | TRBV28 | many | TRBJ2-7
CSARDINGGISPLHF | TGCAGTGCTAGAGATATCAATGGAGGGATTTCACCCCTCCACTTT | . | TRBV20-1 | . | TRBJ1-6
CASSGGGRSGYTF | TGTGCCAGCAGTGGGGGGGGAAGGTCTGGCTACACCTTC | . | TRBV28 | many | TRBJ1-2
CSVDRPEGYNEQFF | TGCAGCGTTGACCGACCCGAAGGTTACAATGAGCAGTTCTTC | . | TRBV29-1 | few | TRBJ2-1
CASATGLAGLNEQFF | TGCGCCAGCGCAACGGGACTAGCGGGATTGAATGAGCAGTTCTTC | TRBD2 | TRBV5-1 | few | TRBJ2-1
CASSPVARTGGETQYF | TGTGCCAGCAGCCCAGTTGCCAGGACAGGGGGAGAGACCCAGTACTTC | TRBD1 | TRBV3-1 | many | TRBJ2-5
CASSLTGGDSGNTIYF | TGTGCCAGCAGCTTGACAGGGGGCGACTCTGGAAACACCATATATTTT | TRBD1 | TRBV7-8 | . | TRBJ1-3
CASSLPGTEQFF | TGTGCCAGCAGCTTACCCGGGACAGAGCAGTTCTTC | . | TRBV7-3 | few | TRBJ2-1